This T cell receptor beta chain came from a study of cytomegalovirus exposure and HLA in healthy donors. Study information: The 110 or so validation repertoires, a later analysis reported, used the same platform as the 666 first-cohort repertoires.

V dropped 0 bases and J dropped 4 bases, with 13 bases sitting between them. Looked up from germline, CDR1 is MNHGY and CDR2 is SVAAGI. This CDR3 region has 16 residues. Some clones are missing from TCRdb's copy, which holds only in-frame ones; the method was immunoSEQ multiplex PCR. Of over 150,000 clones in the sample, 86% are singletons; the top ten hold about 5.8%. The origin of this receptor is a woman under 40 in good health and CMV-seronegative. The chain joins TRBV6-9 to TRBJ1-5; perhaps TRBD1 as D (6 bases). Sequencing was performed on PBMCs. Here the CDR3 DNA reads TGTGCCAGCAGTTATTCAGGGGGGTGGGGGAATCAGCCCCAGCATTTT. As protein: CASSYSGGWGNQPQHF.